The 17 T cell receptor beta chains below come from one sample, sequenced in a study of T cells in Graves' hyperthyroidism and ophthalmopathy. Researchers amplified the TCR beta CDR3 regions from RNA transcripts. Carried out on the TCR CDR3, a first-round RT-PCR used the HTBI primer set. MiXCR, applied by TCRdb to the multiplex PCR reads, yields one record per CDR3 protein. The sample has 390,000 or so distinct CDR3 sequences; approximately 14% are singletons. Sequenced sample: blood. All receptors come from a man between 18 and 35 years old with Graves' ophthalmopathy.

In regard to this clonotype: The conserved phenylalanine or tryptophan normally closing the CDR3 is absent here, so this likely arose from a read error. V gene TRBV24-1 combines with J gene TRBJ2-3; TRBD2 matches 11 bases. The CDR3 has 16 residues. Germline loops: CDR1 KGHDR, CDR2 SFDVKD. Trimming removed 4 bases from V and 4 bases from J; junction bases left unmatched: 6. Here the CDR3 reads CATSEPTSGSADTQYS. The CDR3 DNA follows: TGTGCCACCAGTGAACCAACTAGCGGGAGTGCAGATACGCAGTATTCT.

This clonotype appeared a few times. An end of the junction differs from the germline gene, which may be a read error. The CDR3 DNA is TGTGCCGGCAGCAATAACAATGAGCGGTTCTTC. Its protein is CAGSNNNERFF. The chain links TRBV7-3 to TRBJ2-1; no reliable D call. From germline, CDR1 is SGHTA and CDR2 FQGTGA. CDR3 length: 11 residues. The full variable domain, rest sourced from reference TRBV7-3 and TRBJ2-1, is GAGVSQTPSNKVTEKGKYVELRCDPISGHTALYWYRQSLGQGPEFLIYFQGTGAADDSGLPNDRFFAVRPEGSVSTLKIQRTERGDSAVYLCAGSNNNERFFGPGTRLTVL.

This clonotype has a handful of counts. This chain joins TRBV7-9 and TRBJ2-1; weak D call: TRBD2 (5 bases). Deletions cut 3 bases from V and 0 bases from J, with 18 bases between. The CDR3 consists of 18 residues. The germline CDR1 and CDR2 sequences are SEHNR and FQNEAQ (reference sequence). As DNA, the CDR3 is TGTGCCAGCAGCTTCCCGAGAAAGGAGGCGAGCTCCTACAATGAGCAGTTCTTC. Its protein product is CASSFPRKEASSYNEQFF.

This clonotype was seen more than once but under ten times. The genes are TRBV7-9 and TRBJ1-4; D gene ambiguous. Per the germline V gene, CDR1 is SEHNR and CDR2 is FQNEAQ (reference sequence). V was cut by 1 base and J by 7 bases, with 13 bases left in between. The CDR3 extends over 15 amino acids. The CDR3 protein is CASSLVARGGEKLFF. The CDR3 DNA follows: TGTGCCAGCAGCTTAGTGGCCCGGGGAGGTGAAAAACTGTTTTTT.

The table lists this clonotype with many counts. This chain uses TRBV20-1 with TRBJ2-7; 7 bases map to TRBD1. CDR3 size: 13 residues. CDR1 is DFQATT, CDR2 SNEGSKA, per germline (reference sequence). The V segment lost 6 bases and the J segment 5 bases; nucleotides outside the gene matches: 10. The CDR3 nucleotides read TGCAGTGCCCTCGGCAGGGGGTCTCACGAGCAGTACTTC. As protein: CSALGRGSHEQYF.

This clonotype was picked up many times. The V and J genes are TRBV20-1 and TRBJ2-7; no clear D. V shed 0 bases and J shed 6 bases, with 18 bases lying between them. The germline gives CDR1 DFQATT, CDR2 SNEGSKA (reference sequence). The CDR3 extends over 15 amino acids. CDR3 nucleotide sequence: TGCAGTGCTAGAGAAGGGCAGTCTGATGCGCTCGAGCAGTACTTC. The encoded protein is CSAREGQSDALEQYF.

The genes are TRBV9 and TRBJ1-4; 12 positions agree with TRBD1. Unmatched junction bases numbered 5, after V lost 2 bases and J lost 6 bases. This CDR3 has 16 residues. Germline V gene lookup returns CDR1 SGDLS and CDR2 YYNGEE. The CDR3: CASSVTGTGGDEKLFF. The CDR3, as DNA: TGTGCCAGCAGCGTCACCGGGACAGGGGGCGATGAAAAACTGTTTTTT.

This clonotype was recorded many times. V and J are TRBV12-3 or TRBV12-4 and TRBJ2-4; 9 nucleotides line up with TRBD1. Unmatched junction bases numbered 9, after V lost 8 bases and J lost 4 bases. The CDR3 consists of 15 residues. CDR3 DNA sequence: TGTGCCAGCGGGGAAACCGGGACAGGGAAAAACATTCAGTACTTC. It yields the protein CASGETGTGKNIQYF.

The V and J genes are TRBV20-1 and TRBJ2-7; unclear D gene. CDR3 length equals 14 residues. From germline, CDR1 is DFQATT and CDR2 SNEGSKA (reference sequence). Trimming left V 1 base short and J 0 bases short, with 10 bases between. CDR3 sequence: CSARGQVNSYEQYF. The DNA for the CDR3 is TGCAGTGCTAGAGGGCAGGTAAACTCCTACGAGCAGTACTTC.

In regard to this clonotype: A read error is possible here, since a much larger clone lies one base away. CDR3 residues: CSAPGPQYEQYF. The CDR3 region has the DNA TGCAGTGCCCCGGGACCTCAATACGAGCAGTACTTC. The J gene is TRBJ2-7, the V gene TRBV20-1; the D gene could be TRBD1 or TRBD2 (5 bases each). The germline V gene encodes CDR1 DFQATT and CDR2 SNEGSKA (reference sequence). This CDR3 contains 12 residues. Between the trimmed V and J ends, which lost 6 bases and 4 bases, there was a span of 13 bases.

This clonotype was picked up a small number of times. The rearrangement links TRBV19 to TRBJ2-7; maybe TRBD1 (6 bases). Germline CDR1 reads LNHDA; CDR2 reads SQIVND (reference sequence). Trimming removed 3 bases from V and 2 bases from J, with 17 bases in between. The CDR3 runs to 16 residues. The CDR3 sequence is CASSIPTTGNPYEQYF. The DNA of the CDR3 is TGTGCCAGTAGTATTCCCACCACAGGGAACCCCTACGAGCAGTACTTC.

This clonotype was found many times. The rearrangement uses TRBV6-1 and TRBJ2-3; D remains ambiguous. CDR1 and CDR2 from the germline V gene are MNHNS and SASEGT. V lost 6 bases and J 3 bases, leaving 10 bases between the germline ends. The CDR3 is 13 residues long. This CDR3 reads CASSLAPTDTQYF. In DNA, the CDR3 is TGTGCCAGCAGCTTAGCCCCTACAGATACGCAGTATTTT.

This clonotype was detected many times. V gene TRBV3-1 combines with J gene TRBJ2-3; 13 nucleotides line up with TRBD2. The CDR3 is 20 residues long. CDR1 and CDR2 from the germline V gene are LGHDT and YNNKEL (reference sequence). The V segment lost 3 bases and the J segment 0 bases; nucleotides outside the gene matches: 12. This CDR3 reads CASSQELAGGELASTDTQYF. CDR3 DNA sequence: TGTGCCAGCAGCCAGGAACTAGCGGGAGGGGAATTGGCGAGCACAGATACGCAGTATTTT.

This chain connects TRBV20-1 to TRBJ1-2; 7 bases are shared with TRBD1. Germline trimming cut 0 bases from V and 8 bases from J; bases unmatched to any gene: 15. Germline CDR1 and CDR2: DFQATT and SNEGSKA (reference sequence). This CDR3 is 16 amino acids long. CDR3 sequence (DNA): TGCAGTGCTAGAGATCAGGGGGTTACCGGGTTATGGGGCTACACCTTC. Protein sequence: CSARDQGVTGLWGYTF.

This clonotype was recorded many times. The rearrangement joins TRBV12-3 or TRBV12-4 to TRBJ2-5; the D gene could be TRBD1 or TRBD2 (6 bases each). V lost 5 bases and J 4 bases, leaving 14 bases between the germline ends. The CDR3 runs to 14 residues. For the CDR3, the DNA is TGTGCCAGCAGTCCACAGGGAGGTGGAGAGACCCAGTACTTC. This sequence encodes CASSPQGGGETQYF.

This clonotype appeared a few times. The chain employs TRBV5-1 and TRBJ1-1, with a possible D match to TRBD1 (5 bases). This CDR3 is 15 amino acids long. CDR1 and CDR2 from the germline V gene are SGHRS and YFSETQ. Trimming took off 4 bases at V and 2 bases at J, with 15 bases between the two ends. CDR3 sequence (DNA): TGCGCCAGCAGCATGAGGGGAGCGGCAAACACTGAAGCTTTCTTT. It codes for CASSMRGAANTEAFF.

This clonotype has at least ten counts. V gene TRBV20-1 combines with J gene TRBJ1-2, with D unclear. Germline CDR1 reads DFQATT; CDR2 reads SNEGSKA (reference sequence). The CDR3 runs to 11 residues. The V gene lost 5 bases and the J gene lost 8 bases, with 12 bases spanning the gap. The CDR3 sequence: CSALNSGGYTF. CDR3 coding DNA: TGCAGTGCTCTCAACTCGGGGGGCTACACCTTC.